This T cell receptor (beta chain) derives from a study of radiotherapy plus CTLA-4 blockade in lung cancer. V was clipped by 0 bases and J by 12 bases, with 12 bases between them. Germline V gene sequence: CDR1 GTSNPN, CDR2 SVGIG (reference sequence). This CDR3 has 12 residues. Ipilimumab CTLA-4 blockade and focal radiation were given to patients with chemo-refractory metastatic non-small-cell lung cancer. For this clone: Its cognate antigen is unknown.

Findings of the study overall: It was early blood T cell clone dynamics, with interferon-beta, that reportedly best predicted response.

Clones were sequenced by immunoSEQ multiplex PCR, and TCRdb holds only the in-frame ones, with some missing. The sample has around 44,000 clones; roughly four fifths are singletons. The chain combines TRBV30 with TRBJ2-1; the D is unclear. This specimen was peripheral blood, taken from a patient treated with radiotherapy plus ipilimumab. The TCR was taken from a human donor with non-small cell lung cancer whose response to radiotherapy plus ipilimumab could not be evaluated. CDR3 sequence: CAWSVGLQVQFF. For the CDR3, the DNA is TGTGCCTGGAGTGTTGGGCTCCAGGTGCAGTTCTTC.